The 29 T cell receptor beta chains in this list originate from one sample, sequenced in a study of shared clonotypes between healthy human individuals. CD45RO-negative cells were positively selected for CCR7, leaving out terminally differentiated effector memory CD45RA+ cells. Measured with immunoSEQ multiplex PCR; TCRdb has only the in-frame clones, and not every one. In the table there are some 1,900,000 clones, less than 95% of which are singletons. Sequences were obtained from naive CD8+ T cells sorted from blood. These receptor sequences come from a man between 18 and 29 years old in good health.

The chain carries TRBV4-1 and TRBJ1-4; D unclear. The CDR3 has 12 residues. CDR1 is MGHRA, CDR2 YSYEKL, per germline. V dropped 4 bases and J dropped 5 bases, with 5 bases sitting between them. The DNA for the CDR3 is TGCGCCAGCAGCCCTTCAAATGAAAAACTGTTTTTT. Translated, it gives CASSPSNEKLFF.

The chain combines TRBV5-1 with TRBJ2-5, with D tentatively TRBD1 (5 bases). Germline CDR1 and CDR2: SGHRS and YFSETQ. V shed 0 bases and J shed 5 bases, with 17 bases lying between them. CDR3 size: 16 residues. The CDR3 nucleotides are TGCGCCAGCAGCTTGGAGGAGACAGACTTGTTTGAGACCCAGTACTTC. It encodes CASSLEETDLFETQYF.

The chain uses TRBV9 and TRBJ2-5; TRBD2 aligns across 13 bases. The length of the CDR3 is 16 residues. Germline V CDR1 and CDR2: SGDLS, YYNGEE. With V trimmed by 4 bases and J by 5 bases, 8 bases remained unmatched. The CDR3 sequence: CASSPGTSGMRETQYF. In nucleotides, the CDR3 is TGTGCCAGCAGCCCAGGGACTAGCGGGATGAGGGAGACCCAGTACTTC.

The chain has TRBV7-2 and TRBJ2-5; 10 bases line up with TRBD2. Per germline, CDR1 SGHTA and CDR2 FQGNSA. V trimming: 4 bases; J trimming: 1 base; junction bases outside the gene matches: 9. The CDR3 loop spans 17 amino acids. CDR3: CASSWPPTSGVQETQYF. CDR3 DNA sequence: TGTGCCAGCAGCTGGCCCCCCACTAGCGGGGTCCAAGAGACCCAGTACTTC.

The chain couples TRBV10-2 to TRBJ2-5, with 7 bases that match TRBD2. The J call may be mistaken, given a closer DNA end match to TRBJ2-7. Looked up from germline, CDR1 is WSHSY and CDR2 is SAAADI. This CDR3 spans 13 amino acids. The CDR3 nucleotides read TGCGCCAGCAGTGCCGGGACTATCTACGAGCAGTACTTC. Encoded protein: CASSAGTIYEQYF.

The chain uses TRBV5-1 and TRBJ2-3; D is perhaps TRBD1 (6 bases). Looked up from germline, CDR1 is SGHRS and CDR2 is YFSETQ. V dropped 1 base and J dropped 8 bases, with 20 bases sitting between them. This CDR3 has 16 amino acids. The CDR3 here is CASSLPGQKIDPTQYF. In DNA, the CDR3 is TGCGCCAGCAGCTTGCCAGGACAGAAAATTGACCCTACGCAGTATTTT. Using reference TRBV5-1 and TRBJ2-3 for the parts outside the CDR3, the full variable domain is KAGVTQTPRYLIKTRGQQVTLSCSPISGHRSVSWYQQTPGQGLQFLFEYFSETQRNKGNFPGRFSGRQFSNSRSEMNVSTLELGDSALYLCASSLPGQKIDPTQYFGPGTRLTVL.

DNA for the CDR3: TGTGCCAGCAGCCATTATCCGGGGACAGGGAACGGCGAGCAGTACTTC. It specifies CASSHYPGTGNGEQYF. The chain is built from TRBV14 and TRBJ2-7, with 9 bases lining up with TRBD1. Per germline, CDR1 SGHDN and CDR2 FVKESK. This CDR3 has 16 amino acids. V dropped 3 bases and J dropped 6; count of bases not matched to a gene: 12.

The rearrangement links TRBV7-8 to TRBJ2-7; 10 bases map to TRBD1. J lost 3 bases, V lost 5 bases, and 4 bases had no gene match. Germline lookup yields CDR1 SGHVS and CDR2 FQNEAQ. The CDR3 runs 14 residues. The CDR3 loop reads CASSAWTGGYEQYF. CDR3 sequence (DNA): TGTGCCAGCAGCGCGTGGACAGGGGGCTACGAGCAGTACTTC. Combining the CDR3 with reference TRBV7-8 and TRBJ2-7 gives the whole variable domain GAGVSQSPRYKVAKRGQDVALRCDPISGHVSLFWYQQALGQGPEFLTYFQNEAQLDKSGLPSDRFFAERPEGSVSTLKIQRTQQEDSAVYLCASSAWTGGYEQYFGPGTRLTVT.

As to this clone: The same CDR3 arises from other DNA sequences in this sample as well. The rearrangement links TRBV7-9 to TRBJ2-7; D not resolved. Germline V gene sequence: CDR1 SEHNR, CDR2 FQNEAQ (reference sequence). CDR3 length equals 12 residues. V dropped 1 base and J dropped 1 base, with 2 bases sitting between them. Written as DNA, the CDR3 is TGTGCCAGCAGCTTAGTTTCCTACGAGCAGTACTTC. The encoded protein is CASSLVSYEQYF.

This clone was seen only a few times. J is TRBJ1-6 and V is TRBV28; no definite D call. The germline CDR1 and CDR2 sequences are MDHEN and SYDVKM. The ends were cut back, 4 bases at V and 12 bases at J, with 10 bases in the middle. CDR3 size: 12 residues. CDR3 nucleotides: TGTGCCAGCAGTTACGGAAGCCTACCCCTCCACTTT. This codes for CASSYGSLPLHF.

This clone was observed once. The rearrangement links TRBV18 to TRBJ2-5, with 11 nucleotides matching TRBD2. The V and J ends lost 6 bases and 5 bases, in that order; junction bases with no gene match: 14. The CDR3 length is 17 residues. Germline V gene data show CDR1 as KGHSH and CDR2 as LQKENI. Here the CDR3 reads CASSAGLAGGPLETQYF. The CDR3 region has the DNA TGTGCCAGCTCCGCCGGCTTAGCGGGAGGGCCTCTGGAGACCCAGTACTTC.

The chain is built from TRBV15 and TRBJ2-6; D is unresolved. The germline V gene encodes CDR1 LNHNV and CDR2 YYDKDF (reference sequence). The CDR3 is made up of 13 amino acids. Trimming pared 8 bases from V and 4 bases from J, leaving 9 bases between. CDR3 DNA sequence: TGTGCCACCCAGTTTCCGGGGGCCAACGTCCTGACTTTC. It yields the protein CATQFPGANVLTF.

V is TRBV6-5 and J is TRBJ2-1; perhaps TRBD1 as D (5 bases). Germline CDR1 MNHEY, CDR2 SVGAGI. V lost 5 bases to trimming and J lost 6 bases, with 14 bases between them. The CDR3 has 14 amino acids. For the CDR3, the DNA is TGTGCCAGCAGTCCAGCTTTAGGGGCCAATGAGCAGTTCTTC. Translating gives CASSPALGANEQFF.

The chain links TRBV28 to TRBJ2-1, with unresolved D. The CDR3 consists of 15 residues. V gave up 7 bases and J gave up 2 bases, with 15 bases separating them. CDR1 is MDHEN and CDR2 is SYDVKM in the germline V gene. The CDR3 sequence is CASTTLGHPYNEQFF. The CDR3 bases are TGTGCCAGCACCACCTTAGGGCACCCCTACAATGAGCAGTTCTTC.

This rearrangement joins TRBV13 to TRBJ1-6; D not certain. The CDR3 sequence is 12 residues long. Trimming shortened V by 1 base and J by 9 bases, and 4 bases separated the two germline ends. CDR1 is PRHDT, CDR2 FYEKMQ, per germline (reference sequence). In nucleotides, the CDR3 is TGTGCCAGCAGCTTAGATGGTTCACCCCTCCACTTT. This codes for CASSLDGSPLHF.

The rearrangement uses TRBV9 and TRBJ1-4; D is uncertain. Germline-derived CDR1 and CDR2 are SGDLS and YYNGEE. V lost 0 bases and J 2 bases, leaving 5 bases between the germline ends. The CDR3 loop spans 14 amino acids. The CDR3 reads CASSVASTNEKLFF. In DNA form, the CDR3 reads TGTGCCAGCAGCGTAGCCTCGACTAATGAAAAACTGTTTTTT.

V and J are TRBV27 and TRBJ2-3; no reliable D call. This CDR3 region has 15 residues. The V end was cut by 2 bases, the J end by 0 bases, with 9 bases between. Germline CDR1 and CDR2: MNHEY and SMNVEV (reference sequence). The CDR3 loop reads CASSLGVSSTDTQYF. The DNA of the CDR3 is TGTGCCAGCAGTTTAGGGGTTTCTAGCACAGATACGCAGTATTTT.

Turning to this clone: This sample also contains other DNA sequences that code for the same CDR3. The chain links TRBV27 to TRBJ1-1, with D uncertain. V lost 3 bases and J lost 5, with 7 bases in between. The CDR3 contains 12 residues. Germline V gene lookup returns CDR1 MNHEY and CDR2 SMNVEV (reference sequence). CDR3 region: CASSLAGTEAFF. The CDR3, as DNA: TGTGCCAGCAGTTTGGCGGGGACTGAAGCTTTCTTT.

Points on this clone: This same CDR3 is encoded by further DNA sequences in the sample. CDR3 sequence (DNA): TGTGCCAGCAGTTATGCGGACATGAACACTGAAGCTTTCTTT. This gives the protein CASSYADMNTEAFF. The rearrangement links TRBV6-5 to TRBJ1-1, with D maybe TRBD1 (5 bases). CDR1 is MNHEY and CDR2 is SVGAGI in the germline V gene. Between the trimmed V and J ends, which lost 3 bases and 0 bases, there was a span of 8 bases. The CDR3 is 14 amino acids.

The V call is TRBV7-9, the J call TRBJ1-2; D not resolved. Germline CDR1 is SEHNR and CDR2 is FQNEAQ (reference sequence). The CDR3 covers 15 residues. The germline V and J ends were trimmed by 5 bases and 1 base, with 14 bases remaining between them. The DNA of the CDR3 is TGTGCCAGCAGCCCCGAGTCACCTTTTAACTATGGCTACACCTTC. Residues: CASSPESPFNYGYTF.

This rearrangement joins TRBV10-2 to TRBJ2-7; no firm D call. This CDR3 region has 13 residues. Germline V gives CDR1 WSHSY, CDR2 SAAADI. The germline V and J ends were trimmed by 7 bases and 2 bases, with 12 bases remaining between them. DNA of the CDR3: TGCGCCAGCACCCCTGACATACCCTACGAGCAGTACTTC. Translated: CASTPDIPYEQYF.

With regard to this clone: One junction end disagrees with the germline gene, perhaps due to a read error. The rearrangement links TRBV7-9 to TRBJ2-7; D gene unclear. Germline V gives CDR1 SEHNR, CDR2 FQNEAQ (reference sequence). The CDR3 contains 11 residues. The chain's CDR3 is CTSSLGAEQYF. The DNA of the CDR3 is TGTACCAGCAGCTTAGGTGCAGAGCAGTACTTC.

In regard to this clone: Other DNA sequences in this specimen translate into the identical CDR3. The gene calls are TRBV13 and TRBJ2-1, with 8 bases that match TRBD2. The junction had 2 bases not matched to a gene; V was cut back by 0 bases and J by 4 bases. Germline loops: CDR1 PRHDT, CDR2 FYEKMQ (reference sequence). The CDR3 covers 15 residues. In DNA, the CDR3 is TGTGCCAGCAGCTTAGGACTAGCGGATTACAATGAGCAGTTCTTC. This encodes CASSLGLADYNEQFF.

V gene TRBV9 combines with J gene TRBJ2-1; 7 bases fit TRBD2. V lost 3 bases and J lost 7; bases outside the gene matches: 4. Germline lookup yields CDR1 SGDLS and CDR2 YYNGEE. This CDR3 contains 13 residues. For the CDR3, the DNA is TGTGCCAGCAGCGGGTCGGGAGGAAATGAGCAGTTCTTC. Protein: CASSGSGGNEQFF.

The CDR3 DNA reads as TGTGCCAGCAGCGGCAGCTATGGCTACACCTTC. Amino acids: CASSGSYGYTF. This chain joins TRBV9 and TRBJ1-2; D remains unclear. The CDR3 contains 11 residues. V lost 3 bases and J lost 4, with 4 bases in between. Germline-derived CDR1 and CDR2 are SGDLS and YYNGEE.

The J gene is TRBJ2-7, the V gene TRBV5-1, with 8 bases aligning to TRBD1. Germline trimming cut 4 bases from V and 2 bases from J; bases unmatched to any gene: 8. Germline CDR1 is SGHRS and CDR2 is YFSETQ. The CDR3 sequence is 15 residues long. CDR3 protein: CASSSSRGLTYEQYF. CDR3 DNA: TGCGCCAGCAGCAGCTCCAGGGGGCTCACCTACGAGCAGTACTTC.

The chain carries TRBV4-3 and TRBJ2-7; 9 bases fit TRBD2. CDR1 and CDR2 from the germline V gene are LGHNA and YSLEER. The junction had 11 bases not matched to a gene; V was cut back by 0 bases and J by 2 bases. This CDR3 comprises 18 residues. The CDR3, as DNA: TGCGCCAGCAGCCAAGATCGGATAGCGGGAGACCTAACCTACGAGCAGTACTTC. It is translated as CASSQDRIAGDLTYEQYF.

The chain employs TRBV5-4 and TRBJ2-3; 8 positions agree with TRBD1. The V and J ends lost 4 bases and 4 bases, in that order; junction bases with no gene match: 8. This CDR3 region has 15 residues. Germline V lookup: CDR1 SGHNT, CDR2 YYREEE (reference sequence). The CDR3 nucleotides read TGTGCCAGCAGCCTCGACAGGGGATGGGCAGATACGCAGTATTTT. This translates into CASSLDRGWADTQYF. The complete variable domain, with remaining parts taken from reference TRBV5-4 and TRBJ2-3, reads ETGVTQSPTHLIKTRGQQVTLRCSSQSGHNTVSWYQQALGQGPQFIFQYYREEENGRGNFPPRFSGLQFPNYSSELNVNALELDDSALYLCASSLDRGWADTQYFGPGTRLTVL.

This chain connects TRBV11-3 to TRBJ1-5, with TRBD1 as a possible D gene (5 bases). The germline CDR1 and CDR2 sequences are SGHNT and YENEEA. V was clipped by 5 bases and J by 2 bases, with 16 bases between them. The CDR3 is 16 amino acids. CDR3 sequence (DNA): TGTGCCAGCAGCCGGCGGAGGGGTCTAGGCAATCAGCCCCAGCATTTT. It codes for CASSRRRGLGNQPQHF.